A single sample gave rise to the 24 T cell receptor beta chains below, sequenced in a study of ipilimumab plus nivolumab after autologous stem cell transplantation. Clones were read by immunoSEQ multiplex PCR, and TCRdb kept only the in-frame ones, dropping some. The table includes 15,000 to 20,000 clones, 81% detected once. The sequencing used PBMCs, collected in a trial of ipilimumab plus nivolumab as post-transplant consolidation. These receptors all stem from a male donor with diffuse large B-cell lymphoma.

V usage is TRBV2 and J usage is TRBJ2-4; no definite D call. The CDR3 extends over 12 amino acids. V lost 2 bases, J lost 7 bases, and 6 bases lay in between. CDR1 is SNHLY, CDR2 FYNNEI, per germline. This CDR3 reads CASSEQENIQYF. Here the CDR3 DNA reads TGTGCCAGCAGTGAACAGGAGAACATTCAGTACTTC.

The gene calls are TRBV5-6 and TRBJ1-2; D might be TRBD1 (6 bases). The CDR3 contains 13 residues. Germline assignment: CDR1 SGHDT and CDR2 YYEEEE. Trimming stripped 5 bases from V and 5 bases from J, with 13 bases between. The CDR3 DNA reads TGTGCCAGCAGAAAGCAGGGGATTTATGGCTACACCTTC. Amino acid sequence: CASRKQGIYGYTF.

In DNA form, the CDR3 reads TGTGCCAGCACCGGGACTAGGTTCAACAATGAGCAGTTCTTC. Protein: CASTGTRFNNEQFF. The chain couples TRBV2 to TRBJ2-1; 8 bases fit TRBD2. This CDR3 is built from 14 residues. Germline lookup yields CDR1 SNHLY and CDR2 FYNNEI. After removal of 7 bases from V and 5 bases from J, the junction contained 7 bases not matched to a gene.

Points on this clone: It is likely a read error, because the conserved phenylalanine at the end of the CDR3 is missing. The DNA is omitted, as the CDR3 cannot be located on it reliably, and the CDR3 follows TCRdb's listing. The V and J genes are TRBV10-1 and TRBJ1-4; TRBD1 is the table's D call and was not checked against the DNA. Germline V lookup: CDR1 WNHNN, CDR2 SYGVQD (reference sequence). From its first to its last residue, the CDR3 has 14 amino acids. CDR3 amino acids: CASSESMLGGHPFA.

V gene TRBV4-2 combines with J gene TRBJ1-1, with a weak D call TRBD1 (5 bases). CDR1 and CDR2 from the germline V gene are LGHNA and YNFKEQ. Trimming pared 2 bases from V and 2 bases from J, leaving 12 bases between. The CDR3 spans 15 residues. CDR3 DNA sequence: TGTGCCAGCAGCCAAAAACAGGAGGGCAACACTGAAGCTTTCTTT. Residues: CASSQKQEGNTEAFF.

The rearrangement uses TRBV7-3 and TRBJ2-3, with 7 bases that match TRBD1. The CDR3 length is 15 residues. Germline V lookup: CDR1 SGHTA, CDR2 FQGTGA. V lost 2 bases and J lost 4; bases outside the gene matches: 6. CDR3 nucleotide sequence: TGTGCCAGCAGCTTAGGGTTCCAGGGGGCAGATACGCAGTATTTT. This codes for CASSLGFQGADTQYF. The entire variable domain, with the rest obtained from reference TRBV7-3 and TRBJ2-3, is as follows: GAGVSQTPSNKVTEKGKYVELRCDPISGHTALYWYRQSLGQGPEFLIYFQGTGAADDSGLPNDRFFAVRPEGSVSTLKIQRTERGDSAVYLCASSLGFQGADTQYFGPGTRLTVL.

The chain links TRBV5-5 to TRBJ1-1; D unresolved. Germline lookup yields CDR1 SGHKS and CDR2 YYEKEE (reference sequence). The CDR3 totals 13 residues. Trimming shortened V by 2 bases and J by 10 bases, and 15 bases separated the two germline ends. The chain's CDR3 is CASSFMPPEGAFF. DNA of the CDR3: TGTGCCAGCAGCTTTATGCCCCCCGAGGGAGCTTTCTTT. Combining the CDR3 with reference TRBV5-5 and TRBJ1-1 gives the whole variable domain DAGVTQSPTHLIKTRGQQVTLRCSPISGHKSVSWYQQVLGQGPQFIFQYYEKEERGRGNFPDRFSARQFPNYSSELNVNALLLGDSALYLCASSFMPPEGAFFGQGTRLTVV.

This clone has just one count. The CDR3 sequence: CASSLEGQVADTQYF. CDR3 sequence (DNA): TGCGCCAGCAGCTTGGAGGGGCAAGTGGCAGATACGCAGTATTTT. V and J are TRBV5-1 and TRBJ2-3, with a weak D call TRBD1 (5 bases). This CDR3 spans 15 amino acids. CDR1 is SGHRS, CDR2 YFSETQ, per germline. Trimming pared 0 bases from V and 4 bases from J, leaving 12 bases between.

This clone is medium-sized by share. The CDR3 spells CASDQGLYNEQFF. CDR3 sequence (DNA): TGTGCCAGTGATCAGGGACTTTACAATGAGCAGTTCTTC. This chain links TRBV19 with TRBJ2-1, with a possible D match to TRBD2 (6 bases). V was cut by 8 bases and J by 4 bases, with 12 bases left in between. The CDR3 loop spans 13 amino acids. The germline V gene has CDR1 LNHDA and CDR2 SQIVND (reference sequence).

The rearrangement joins TRBV11-2 to TRBJ1-3; possibly TRBD1 for D (6 bases). The CDR3 sequence is 14 residues long. V dropped 1 base and J dropped 5 bases, with 9 bases sitting between them. The germline V gene encodes CDR1 SGHAT and CDR2 FQNNGV. CDR3: CASSLATGRNTIYF. The CDR3 bases are TGTGCCAGCAGCTTAGCCACAGGGAGAAACACCATATATTTT.

A word on this clone: The same CDR3 also results from other DNA sequences found in this sample. CDR3 in amino acids: CASSLAGGPSDTQYF. The CDR3 bases are TGCGCCAGCAGCTTGGCGGGGGGGCCCTCAGATACGCAGTATTTT. This rearrangement joins TRBV5-1 to TRBJ2-3, with 8 bases identical to TRBD2. Germline V CDR1 and CDR2: SGHRS, YFSETQ. J lost 4 bases, V lost 0 bases, and 4 bases had no gene match. The CDR3 consists of 15 residues.

CDR3 region: CASSEDGAPLGEQYF. CDR3 coding DNA: TGTGCCAGCAGTGAAGATGGAGCTCCCTTGGGCGAGCAGTACTTC. The chain recombines TRBV6-1 with TRBJ2-7; D not resolved. With 1 base removed from V and 6 bases from J, the gap between germline ends came to 16 bases. Germline V CDR1 and CDR2: MNHNS, SASEGT. The CDR3 is made up of 15 amino acids.

This rearrangement joins TRBV18 to TRBJ2-5; D possibly corresponds to TRBD1 (5 bases). Per the germline V gene, CDR1 is KGHSH and CDR2 is LQKENI. V was pared by 3 bases and J by 2 bases, with 7 bases between. This CDR3 spans 13 amino acids. The CDR3 DNA reads as TGTGCCAGCTCACCCCGACAGCAAGAGACCCAGTACTTC. Translation: CASSPRQQETQYF.

The CDR3 DNA reads TGTGCCAGCAGCTCTCTAGCGGGGGGGCTCGAGCAGTACTTC. Protein sequence: CASSSLAGGLEQYF. The chain carries TRBV7-2 and TRBJ2-7, with 12 bases that match TRBD2. Germline values: CDR1 SGHTA, CDR2 FQGNSA. This CDR3 is built from 14 residues. Trimming cost V 4 bases and J 6 bases; bases outside gene matches: 4.

This chain joins TRBV7-6 and TRBJ2-3; D assignment may be TRBD1 or TRBD2 (5 bases each). CDR1 is SGHVS, CDR2 FNYEAQ, per germline. The CDR3 loop spans 16 amino acids. The V gene lost 1 base and the J gene lost 1 base, with 12 bases spanning the gap. The CDR3 loop reads CASSLGDGGGTDTQYF. DNA of the CDR3: TGTGCCAGCAGCTTAGGGGACGGTGGAGGCACAGATACGCAGTATTTT. The complete variable domain, with remaining parts taken from reference TRBV7-6 and TRBJ2-3, reads GAGVSQSPRYKVTKRGQDVALRCDPISGHVSLYWYRQALGQGPEFLTYFNYEAQQDKSGLPNDRFSAERPEGSISTLTIQRTEQRDSAMYRCASSLGDGGGTDTQYFGPGTRLTVL.

V usage is TRBV2 and J usage is TRBJ2-7; a possible D gene is TRBD2 (5 bases). V was trimmed by 5 bases and J by 7 bases, leaving 21 bases between them. The CDR3 loop spans 15 amino acids. In germline, CDR1 is SNHLY, CDR2 FYNNEI. CDR3 in amino acids: CASSLLRGLTGEQYF. The CDR3 DNA reads TGTGCCAGCAGTTTACTCCGGGGTTTAACGGGGGAGCAGTACTTC.

The CDR3 nucleotides are TGCAGCGCCCCAAGCCCAGCCCGTTTGAGTGAGCAGTTCTTC. This encodes CSAPSPARLSEQFF. This chain joins TRBV29-1 and TRBJ2-1; D is unclear. V was shortened by 7 bases and J by 9 bases, with 22 bases between the two germline ends. The CDR3 is 14 amino acids. CDR1 and CDR2 (germline): SQVTM, ANQGSEA.

The chain couples TRBV7-8 to TRBJ1-5; D remains ambiguous. V gave up 5 bases and J gave up 5 bases, with 16 bases separating them. Per the germline V gene, CDR1 is SGHVS and CDR2 is FQNEAQ. This CDR3 is 15 amino acids long. The chain's CDR3 is CASSKTWGEDQPQHF. The CDR3 DNA is TGTGCCAGCAGCAAAACTTGGGGAGAAGATCAGCCCCAGCATTTT. The full variable domain, rest sourced from reference TRBV7-8 and TRBJ1-5, is GAGVSQSPRYKVAKRGQDVALRCDPISGHVSLFWYQQALGQGPEFLTYFQNEAQLDKSGLPSDRFFAERPEGSVSTLKIQRTQQEDSAVYLCASSKTWGEDQPQHFGDGTRLSIL.

CDR3 in amino acids: CSDQREGAGGYTF. The CDR3 nucleotides read TGCAGCGACCAACGGGAGGGCGCCGGTGGCTACACCTTC. The chain employs TRBV29-1 and TRBJ1-2; D is unresolved. Germline V lookup: CDR1 SQVTM, CDR2 ANQGSEA. The CDR3 is 13 amino acids. V was shortened by 7 bases and J by 7 bases, with 19 bases between the two germline ends.

The chain recombines TRBV30 with TRBJ1-4; no reliable D call. Germline-derived CDR1 and CDR2 are GTSNPN and SVGIG (reference sequence). There are 15 residues in the CDR3. Trimming took 0 bases from V and 8 from J, leaving 16 bases between them. CDR3 sequence: CAWSVGAGPREKLFF. The CDR3 DNA reads TGTGCCTGGAGTGTTGGAGCCGGGCCTCGGGAAAAACTGTTTTTT.

The rearrangement uses TRBV7-8 and TRBJ2-1; 8 nucleotides align to TRBD2. After removal of 3 bases from V and 6 bases from J, the junction contained 1 base not matched to a gene. The length of the CDR3 is 13 residues. Germline-derived CDR1 and CDR2 are SGHVS and FQNEAQ. CDR3 sequence (DNA): TGTGCCAGCAGCTTCGGACTAGCCAATGAGCAGTTCTTC. As protein: CASSFGLANEQFF.

The chain couples TRBV5-1 to TRBJ1-3; no reliable D call. In germline, CDR1 is SGHRS, CDR2 YFSETQ. The CDR3 consists of 13 residues. Trimming took 4 bases from V and 7 from J, leaving 12 bases between them. DNA of the CDR3: TGCGCCAGCAGCCCGCTCGGGGTGAACACCATATATTTT. Its protein is CASSPLGVNTIYF.

The chain carries TRBV2 and TRBJ1-1, with a weak D call TRBD1 (5 bases). The CDR3 consists of 12 residues. Looked up from germline, CDR1 is SNHLY and CDR2 is FYNNEI. Written as DNA, the CDR3 is TGTGGACGGGGGGGGGTAAACACTGAAGCTTTCTTT. Its protein is CGRGGVNTEAFF.

DNA for the CDR3: TGTGCCAGCAGCCAAGCCGCGGGAACTAACTATGGCTACACCTTC. Translation: CASSQAAGTNYGYTF. The chain carries TRBV4-2 and TRBJ1-2; D not certain. This CDR3 spans 15 amino acids. Germline-derived CDR1 and CDR2 are LGHNA and YNFKEQ. Trimming shortened V by 1 base and J by 0 bases, and 9 bases separated the two germline ends.